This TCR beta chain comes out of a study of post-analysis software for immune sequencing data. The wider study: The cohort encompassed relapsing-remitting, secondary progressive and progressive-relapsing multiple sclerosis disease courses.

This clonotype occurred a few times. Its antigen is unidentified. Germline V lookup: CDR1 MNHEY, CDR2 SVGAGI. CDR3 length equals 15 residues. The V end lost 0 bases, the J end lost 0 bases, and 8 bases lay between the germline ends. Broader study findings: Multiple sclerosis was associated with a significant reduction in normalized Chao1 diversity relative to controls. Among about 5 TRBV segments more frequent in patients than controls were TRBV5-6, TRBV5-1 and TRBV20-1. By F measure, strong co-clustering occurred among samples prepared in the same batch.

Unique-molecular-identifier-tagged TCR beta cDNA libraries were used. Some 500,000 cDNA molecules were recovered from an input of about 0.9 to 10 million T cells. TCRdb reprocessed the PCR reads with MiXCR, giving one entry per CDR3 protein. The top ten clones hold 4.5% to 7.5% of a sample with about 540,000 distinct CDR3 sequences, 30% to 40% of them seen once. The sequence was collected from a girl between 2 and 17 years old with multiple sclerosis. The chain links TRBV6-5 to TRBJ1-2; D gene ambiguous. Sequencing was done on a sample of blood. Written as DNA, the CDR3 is TGTGCCAGCAGTTACTCGAAGCCCCCTAACTATGGCTACACCTTC. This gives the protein CASSYSKPPNYGYTF.